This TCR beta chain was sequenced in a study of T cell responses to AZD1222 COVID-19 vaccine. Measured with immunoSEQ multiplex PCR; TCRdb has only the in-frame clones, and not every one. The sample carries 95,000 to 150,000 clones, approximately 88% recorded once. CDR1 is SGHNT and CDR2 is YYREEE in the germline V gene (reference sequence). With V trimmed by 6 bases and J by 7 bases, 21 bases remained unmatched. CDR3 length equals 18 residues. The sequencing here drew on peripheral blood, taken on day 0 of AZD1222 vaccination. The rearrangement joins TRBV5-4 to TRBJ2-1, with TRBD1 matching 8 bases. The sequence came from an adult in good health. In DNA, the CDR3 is TGTGCCAGCACCCTGGGATTAGGTTTACAGGGGGTGGGGAATGAGCAGTTCTTC. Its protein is CASTLGLGLQGVGNEQFF.